A single sample gave rise to the 20 T cell receptor beta chains below, sequenced in a study of beta chain features in type 1 diabetes. Since all of the isolated RNA was reverse transcribed, expressed TCRB transcripts were what got sequenced. Produced via immunoSEQ multiplex PCR; TCRdb's table is partial and in-frame only. This sample carries just over 600,000 clones, 15% to 18% of them seen once, and the ten largest clones take more than 0.08%. Sequencing input: naive CD4+ T cells from blood. Every receptor here comes from a man between 18 and 29 years old in good health.

This clone was picked up a small number of times. The chain uses TRBV5-1 and TRBJ2-5; 8 positions match TRBD1. This CDR3 has 14 amino acids. Germline V gene lookup returns CDR1 SGHRS and CDR2 YFSETQ. V shed 5 bases, J shed 3 bases, and the junction held 6 bases outside the gene matches. As DNA, the CDR3 is TGCGCCAGCAGTACGACAGGGGCAGAAGAGACCCAGTACTTC. Translated: CASSTTGAEETQYF. Full variable domain (outside the CDR3, taken from reference TRBV5-1 and TRBJ2-5): KAGVTQTPRYLIKTRGQQVTLSCSPISGHRSVSWYQQTPGQGLQFLFEYFSETQRNKGNFPGRFSGRQFSNSRSEMNVSTLELGDSALYLCASSTTGAEETQYFGPGTRLLVL.

This clone was observed a few times. The chain combines TRBV4-1 with TRBJ2-3; 7 bases agree with TRBD1. CDR3 size: 16 residues. The germline V gene encodes CDR1 MGHRA and CDR2 YSYEKL. Trimming at V came to 3 bases and at J to 0 bases, leaving 6 bases not matched to a gene. The DNA for the CDR3 is TGCGCCAGCAGCCAGGGACCGGGACAGAGCACAGATACGCAGTATTTT. Residues: CASSQGPGQSTDTQYF.

J is TRBJ1-1 and V is TRBV6-5, with TRBD1 matching over 7 bases. The CDR3 contains 15 residues. Germline loops: CDR1 MNHEY, CDR2 SVGAGI. V dropped 0 bases and J dropped 4; count of bases not matched to a gene: 5. The CDR3: CASSYSRKGATEAFF. In DNA form, the CDR3 reads TGTGCCAGCAGTTACTCGAGAAAGGGGGCCACTGAAGCTTTCTTT.

The V call is TRBV9, the J call TRBJ2-7; unclear D gene. Between the trimmed V and J ends, which lost 0 bases and 0 bases, there was a span of 13 bases. CDR1 SGDLS and CDR2 YYNGEE come from the germline V gene. The CDR3 totals 16 residues. The CDR3 region is CASSVESAPRSYEQYF. The CDR3 DNA reads as TGTGCCAGCAGCGTAGAATCGGCGCCCCGCTCCTACGAGCAGTACTTC.

V gene TRBV25-1 combines with J gene TRBJ1-1; TRBD1 aligns across 7 bases. This CDR3 region has 18 residues. Germline-derived CDR1 and CDR2 are MGHDK and SYGVNS. J lost 2 bases, V lost 3 bases, and 15 bases had no gene match. CDR3 nucleotide sequence: TGTGCCAGCAGTGATCTCCCTGGCAGGGGGTCTTCCAACACTGAAGCTTTCTTT. Amino acids: CASSDLPGRGSSNTEAFF.

The chain couples TRBV4-3 to TRBJ2-7; D gene unclear. The V gene's germline CDR1 is LGHNA and CDR2 YSLEER. CDR3 length equals 15 residues. V gave up 0 bases and J gave up 4 bases, with 13 bases separating them. The CDR3, as DNA: TGCGCCAGCAGCCAAGAGAGTAGAACACTTTACGAGCAGTACTTC. It translates to CASSQESRTLYEQYF.

This clone came up a few times. V is TRBV19 and J is TRBJ2-2; the D is unclear. Germline lookup yields CDR1 LNHDA and CDR2 SQIVND (reference sequence). Trimming took off 5 bases at V and 1 base at J, with 11 bases between the two ends. This CDR3 has 15 amino acids. The CDR3 DNA reads as TGTGCCAGTAGTCTTCGGCAGGTGAACACCGGGGAGCTGTTTTTT. It is translated as CASSLRQVNTGELFF.

The chain carries TRBV19 and TRBJ2-7; 10 bases are a match to TRBD2. V lost 10 bases, J lost 3 bases, and 9 bases stayed unmatched. Germline CDR1 and CDR2: LNHDA and SQIVND (reference sequence). This CDR3 contains 14 residues. CDR3 sequence (DNA): TGTGCCACCAGTCTACTAGCGGGGTACTACGAGCAGTACTTC. As protein: CATSLLAGYYEQYF.

This clone was seen a handful of times. The genes are TRBV5-1 and TRBJ2-7; no firm D call. Germline CDR1 SGHRS, CDR2 YFSETQ. The CDR3 spans 15 residues. The V end lost 0 bases, the J end lost 5 bases, and 15 bases lay between the germline ends. CDR3 coding DNA: TGCGCCAGCAGCTTGGCGGACCTTTTCTTCGACGAGCAGTACTTC. Translated: CASSLADLFFDEQYF.

This clone has a handful of counts. The chain employs TRBV5-1 and TRBJ2-7; 8 bases are a match to TRBD2. Trimming removed 0 bases from V and 12 bases from J; junction bases left unmatched: 5. Germline V gene data show CDR1 as SGHRS and CDR2 as YFSETQ. The CDR3 extends over 12 amino acids. CDR3 in amino acids: CASSLDWTSPYF. The CDR3 DNA is TGCGCCAGCAGCTTGGATTGGACTAGCCCGTACTTC. The full variable domain, with the rest looked up from reference TRBV5-1 and TRBJ2-7, is KAGVTQTPRYLIKTRGQQVTLSCSPISGHRSVSWYQQTPGQGLQFLFEYFSETQRNKGNFPGRFSGRQFSNSRSEMNVSTLELGDSALYLCASSLDWTSPYFGPGTRLTVT.

This clone was seen a handful of times. The chain carries TRBV29-1 and TRBJ2-7, with TRBD2 matching 8 bases. The CDR3 is made up of 18 amino acids. The V gene's germline CDR1 is SQVTM and CDR2 ANQGSEA. V shed 0 bases and J 7 bases; nucleotides not matched to a gene: 20. CDR3 protein: CSVEDFRGASGRTGEQYF. The CDR3 DNA reads TGCAGCGTTGAAGATTTTCGGGGGGCAAGCGGGAGAACGGGTGAGCAGTACTTC.

The gene calls are TRBV7-8 and TRBJ2-3; tentative D call: TRBD1 (6 bases). V was clipped by 5 bases and J by 6 bases, with 18 bases between them. The CDR3 is made up of 15 amino acids. Germline V CDR1 and CDR2: SGHVS, FQNEAQ. CDR3 DNA sequence: TGTGCCAGCAGCACCCCGACAGGCCTCGTCGATACGCAGTATTTT. Residues: CASSTPTGLVDTQYF. The full variable domain, with the rest looked up from reference TRBV7-8 and TRBJ2-3, is GAGVSQSPRYKVAKRGQDVALRCDPISGHVSLFWYQQALGQGPEFLTYFQNEAQLDKSGLPSDRFFAERPEGSVSTLKIQRTQQEDSAVYLCASSTPTGLVDTQYFGPGTRLTVL.

The chain has TRBV11-2 and TRBJ1-2, with TRBD1 matching over 8 bases. The CDR3 is 16 residues long. Losses at the gene ends were 10 bases for V and 2 bases for J; bases not matched to a gene: 15. Germline lookup yields CDR1 SGHAT and CDR2 FQNNGV. The CDR3 reads CATAVTERDRNYGYTF. The CDR3 region has the DNA TGTGCCACCGCGGTCACCGAGCGGGACAGGAACTATGGCTACACCTTC.

This clone has more than one count but fewer than ten. The gene calls are TRBV11-3 and TRBJ2-7; 7 bases are a match to TRBD2. Germline V gene lookup returns CDR1 SGHNT and CDR2 YENEEA. The length of the CDR3 is 15 residues. After removal of 8 bases from V and 5 bases from J, the junction contained 15 bases not matched to a gene. CDR3 nucleotides: TGTGCCAGCGCGATCGGGGGGTCAACGAGGAACGAGCAGTACTTC. It translates to CASAIGGSTRNEQYF.

V gene TRBV7-9 combines with J gene TRBJ2-5; D unresolved. V lost 5 bases and J lost 6, with 10 bases in between. The CDR3 runs 12 residues. Germline assignment: CDR1 SEHNR and CDR2 FQNEAQ (reference sequence). The CDR3 DNA follows: TGTGCCAGCAGCCCGGCGATGAAGACCCAGTACTTC. Translated: CASSPAMKTQYF.

This chain joins TRBV7-3 and TRBJ2-2; D is perhaps TRBD2 (5 bases). This CDR3 comprises 16 residues. Germline CDR1 is SGHTA and CDR2 is FQGTGA. V was shortened by 5 bases and J by 0 bases, with 13 bases between the two germline ends. DNA of the CDR3: TGTGCCAGCAGCCCCCGGAGGACCCCGAACACCGGGGAGCTGTTTTTT. Translated, it gives CASSPRRTPNTGELFF.

The chain couples TRBV28 to TRBJ1-5, with TRBD1 matching 9 bases. Looked up from germline, CDR1 is MDHEN and CDR2 is SYDVKM. There are 19 residues in the CDR3. V shed 4 bases, J shed 0 bases, and the junction held 13 bases outside the gene matches. The CDR3 DNA reads as TGTGCCAGCAGTTCATTACAGGGGGCGTTGAGGTATAGCAATCAGCCCCAGCATTTT. Encoded protein: CASSSLQGALRYSNQPQHF.

This chain links TRBV28 with TRBJ2-2; 10 bases line up with TRBD2. The CDR3 contains 17 residues. CDR1 is MDHEN and CDR2 is SYDVKM in the germline V gene. With V trimmed by 7 bases and J by 0 bases, 8 bases remained unmatched. The CDR3 DNA reads TGTGCCAGCACCCCAGCGGGGGGGCCTGCGAACACCGGGGAGCTGTTTTTT. It translates to CASTPAGGPANTGELFF. Variable domain in full (rest from reference TRBV28 and TRBJ2-2): DVKVTQSSRYLVKRTGEKVFLECVQDMDHENMFWYRQDPGLGLRLIYFSYDVKMKEKGDIPEGYSVSREKKERFSLILESASTNQTSMYLCASTPAGGPANTGELFFGEGSRLTVL.

This clone was picked up a small number of times. The V gene is TRBV7-2, the J gene TRBJ1-6; TRBD1 aligns across 8 bases. Unmatched junction bases numbered 5, after V lost 4 bases and J lost 6 bases. There are 15 residues in the CDR3. The germline V gene has CDR1 SGHTA and CDR2 FQGNSA. The CDR3 region is CASSWGTGINSPLHF. For the CDR3, the DNA is TGTGCCAGCAGCTGGGGGACAGGAATTAATTCACCCCTCCACTTT.

This clone was seen a handful of times. The chain carries TRBV10-3 and TRBJ2-3; D uncertain. CDR3 length equals 15 residues. Germline V gene lookup returns CDR1 ENHRY and CDR2 SYGVKD. V was shortened by 2 bases and J by 2 bases, with 11 bases between the two germline ends. The CDR3 bases are TGTGCCATCAGTGAGACAATTACCACCACAGATACGCAGTATTTT. Its protein product is CAISETITTTDTQYF.